This T cell receptor beta chain was recovered during a study of control samples from healthy donors and cancer patients. The data were produced by immunoSEQ multiplex PCR, yet TCRdb's version contains in-frame clones alone and is incomplete. The table shows 150,000 to 200,000 clones, with around 90% occurring only once. The CDR3 spans 17 residues. Germline V CDR1 and CDR2: MNHEY, SMNVEV (reference sequence). The junction had 13 bases not matched to a gene; V was cut back by 4 bases and J by 3 bases. The rearrangement links TRBV27 to TRBJ2-7; 9 bases fit TRBD1. Material for sequencing was blood. The clonotype originates from a man aged 18-30 years in good health. In DNA, the CDR3 is TGTGCCAGCAGTTATTGGACAGGGGACGGTGACCTCTACGAGCAGTACTTC. Encoded protein: CASSYWTGDGDLYEQYF.